This is a list of T cell receptor beta chains from one sample in a study of cytomegalovirus exposure and HLA in healthy donors. Sequenced by immunoSEQ multiplex PCR; TCRdb stores in-frame clones only, minus some. There are roughly 99,000 clones in the sample; about three quarters occur only once, and over 15% lies in the top ten. The sample consisted of PBMCs. The source is a man in his fifties or sixties in good health and CMV-seropositive. Each CDR3 is given with its conserved first and last residue. The order of the fields is D gene, clone size, J gene, V gene, CDR3 protein, CDR3 DNA. The D gene is left open where the match is weak. Clone size, where shown, is once, few, many, or a class for clones that have expanded.

>.|.|TRBJ1-1|TRBV2
CASSGGGIIMNTEAFF
TGTGCCAGCAGTGGGGGGGGAATCATCATGAACACTGAAGCTTTCTTT
>.|.|TRBJ1-5|TRBV6-5
CASSLGQYSNQPQHF
TGTGCCAGCAGTCTCGGACAGTATAGCAATCAGCCCCAGCATTTT
>TRBD1|.|TRBJ1-5|TRBV7-8
CASSSQPGQGAGNQPQHF
TGTGCCAGCAGCTCCCAACCGGGACAGGGGGCGGGCAATCAGCCCCAGCATTTT
>TRBD2|.|TRBJ2-3|TRBV6-1
CASSEGLAGGQDTQYF
TGTGCCAGCAGTGAAGGACTAGCGGGGGGGCAAGATACGCAGTATTTT
>TRBD2|few|TRBJ2-3|TRBV6-1
CATLGGAVTQYF
TGTGCCACCCTCGGGGGGGCGGTGACGCAGTATTTT
>.|.|TRBJ1-6|TRBV11-1
CASSSARGLLLSPLHF
TGTGCCAGCAGCTCTGCCAGAGGACTTCTCCTTTCACCCCTCCACTTT
>TRBD1|.|TRBJ1-2|TRBV18
CASSTGAGYTF
TGTGCCAGCTCAACAGGGGCTGGCTACACCTTC
>.|.|TRBJ1-4|TRBV5-1
CASSFVQGGGEKLFF
TGCGCCAGCAGCTTTGTACAGGGAGGGGGTGAAAAACTGTTTTTT
>.|.|TRBJ2-7|TRBV14
CASSLGQGTVYEQYF
TGTGCCAGCAGCCTTGGTCAGGGGACGGTCTACGAGCAGTACTTC
>TRBD1|.|TRBJ2-2|TRBV11-2
CASSSYRGPDTGELFF
TGTGCCAGCAGCTCGTACAGGGGGCCTGACACCGGGGAGCTGTTTTTT
>.|.|TRBJ1-4|TRBV6-5
CASSYGKGREKLFF
TGTGCCAGCAGTTACGGAAAGGGGAGGGAAAAACTGTTTTTT
>TRBD2|.|TRBJ2-2|TRBV5-1
CASSLSSGGAGTGELFF
TGCGCCAGCAGCTTGTCCAGCGGGGGGGCCGGCACCGGGGAGCTGTTTTTT
>.|.|TRBJ2-2|TRBV5-1
CASAPQATPGELFF
TGCGCCAGCGCCCCACAGGCGACGCCCGGGGAGCTGTTTTTT
>TRBD1|.|TRBJ1-1|TRBV15
CATSRLGQEGTEAFF
TGTGCCACCAGCAGACTCGGACAGGAAGGCACTGAAGCTTTCTTT
>.|.|TRBJ2-2|TRBV10-2
CASSPTRAPNTGELFF
TGCGCCAGCAGCCCCACGCGGGCGCCGAACACCGGGGAGCTGTTTTTT
>.|.|TRBJ1-3|TRBV7-8
CASSSGNTIYF
TGTGCCAGCAGCTCCGGTAACACCATATATTTT
>.|.|TRBJ2-1|TRBV10-2
CASSETTSSRREQFF
TGCGCCAGCAGTGAGACTACTTCCAGTCGGAGGGAGCAGTTCTTC
>TRBD2|.|TRBJ2-1|TRBV7-6
CASSSLAGGWNEQFF
TGTGCCAGCAGCTCTTTAGCGGGTGGGTGGAATGAGCAGTTCTTC
>.|.|TRBJ2-7|TRBV29-1
CSVEETRASYEQYF
TGCAGCGTTGAAGAGACCAGGGCCTCCTACGAGCAGTACTTC
>.|.|TRBJ1-1|TRBV6-5
CASSRDQWTEGAFF
TGTGCCAGCAGTAGGGATCAATGGACTGAAGGGGCTTTCTTT
>TRBD2|.|TRBJ2-7|TRBV19
CASSMRGGGYEQYF
TGTGCCAGTAGTATGCGGGGGGGTGGCTACGAGCAGTACTTC
>.|.|TRBJ2-1|TRBV30
CAWSRGGNEQFF
TGTGCCTGGTCTAGGGGAGGCAATGAGCAGTTCTTC
>.|.|TRBJ1-5|TRBV5-6
CASSIAGAGQPQHF
TGTGCCAGCAGCATCGCGGGGGCGGGTCAGCCCCAGCATTTT
>.|.|TRBJ2-7|TRBV6-6
CASSSRFQGSTYEQYF
TGTGCCAGCAGTTCCCGATTTCAGGGAAGTACCTACGAGCAGTACTTC
>TRBD1|few|TRBJ1-3|TRBV5-1
CASSLTGQGKGSGNTIYF
TGCGCCAGCAGCTTGACGGGACAGGGCAAGGGATCTGGAAACACCATATATTTT
>.|few|TRBJ2-5|TRBV5-1
CASSLQGEETQYF
TGCGCCAGCAGCTTACAGGGAGAAGAGACCCAGTACTTC
>.|.|TRBJ2-5|TRBV27
CASRPWRQRSQETQYF
TGTGCCAGCAGACCCTGGAGGCAGAGGTCCCAAGAGACCCAGTACTTC
>TRBD2|.|TRBJ2-1|TRBV7-6
CASSTRLAGSSYNEQFF
TGTGCCAGCAGCACCAGACTAGCGGGCAGCTCCTACAATGAGCAGTTCTTC
>TRBD2|.|TRBJ2-3|TRBV7-2
CASRTTSGGTDTQYF
TGTGCCAGCAGGACGACTAGCGGGGGCACAGATACGCAGTATTTT
>TRBD1|.|TRBJ1-1|TRBV9
CASSLRTGQNTEAFF
TGTGCCAGCAGTCTTAGGACAGGGCAGAACACTGAAGCTTTCTTT
>TRBD1|.|TRBJ2-3|TRBV7-9
CASSSSARGLGTDTQYF
TGTGCCAGCAGCTCATCCGCCAGGGGGCTCGGCACAGATACGCAGTATTTT
>.|.|TRBJ2-7|TRBV19
CASSPWTAQAYEQYF
TGTGCCAGTAGTCCCTGGACAGCCCAAGCCTACGAGCAGTACTTC
>.|.|TRBJ2-3|TRBV5-6
CASSFSDTDTQYF
TGTGCCAGCAGCTTCAGCGACACAGATACGCAGTATTTT
>.|.|TRBJ1-6|TRBV18
CASSQTALDSPLHF
TGTGCCAGCTCACAGACAGCTTTGGATTCACCCCTCCACTTT
>TRBD1|.|TRBJ1-2|TRBV7-9
CASSRGTGGFNYGYTF
TGTGCCAGCAGCCGGGGGACAGGGGGATTTAACTATGGCTACACCTTC
>TRBD1|few|TRBJ1-6|TRBV2
CASSQTGENSPLHF
TGTGCCAGCAGTCAAACAGGGGAAAATTCACCCCTCCACTTT
>.|.|TRBJ1-6|TRBV6-5
CASSYRAYNSPLHF
TGTGCCAGCAGTTACAGAGCCTATAATTCACCCCTCCACTTT